A single TCR beta chain is shown here with its context. The sample originates from a study of T-cell reconstitution after alpha-beta-depleted transplantation in children. As it was prepared, the TCRbeta library received unique molecular identifiers. TCRdb reanalysed the PCR reads using MiXCR and keeps one entry per CDR3 protein. The repertoire consists of 210,000 or so distinct CDR3 sequences, with 8.5% to 10% occurring once and the leading ten covering approximately 6.2%. The V and J ends lost 5 bases and 1 base respectively, with 14 bases between them. This CDR3 is 16 amino acids long. Per the germline V gene, CDR1 is SEHNR and CDR2 is FQNEAQ (reference sequence).

The source material was PBMCs from the stem cell graft donor, sampled from the stem cell graft. The sequence was obtained from a human donor who donated a stem cell graft to a child with acute lymphoblastic leukemia. The rearrangement uses TRBV7-9 and TRBJ2-2, with D tentatively TRBD2 (6 bases). The CDR3: CASSKRGALNTGELFF. The DNA of the CDR3 is TGTGCCAGCAGCAAACGCGGGGCCTTGAACACCGGGGAGCTGTTTTTT.